These T cell receptor beta chains were read from a single sample in a study of beta chain features in type 1 diabetes. Method: immunoSEQ multiplex PCR; TCRdb's copy keeps in-frame clones and lacks some. The profile shows some 290,000 clones, roughly an eighth of them singletons. The material sequenced was naive CD4+ T cells from blood. The receptors shown here come from a man aged 30 to 39 with type 1 diabetes. The CDR3 runs from the conserved cysteine through the conserved F or W. D genes are given only for firm matches. Rows give clone size only sometimes, using once, few, many, or a class for an expanded clone.

V	D	size	length	J	DNA	CDR3
TRBV10-3	TRBD1	-	14	TRBJ2-1	TGTGCCATCAGGCCCGGGAACAGGGGGAATGAGCAGTTCTTC	CAIRPGNRGNEQFF
TRBV28	-	-	11	TRBJ2-7	TGTGCCAGCAGTCTATCCCGGGAGCAGTACTTC	CASSLSREQYF
TRBV6-1	TRBD1	few	12	TRBJ1-1	TGTGCCAGCAGAACAGGGGAAACTGAAGCTTTCTTT	CASRTGETEAFF
TRBV28	-	few	14	TRBJ2-5	TGTGCCAGCAGTTTATTTTCAGGGGGGAAGACCCAGTACTTC	CASSLFSGGKTQYF
TRBV13	-	few	15	TRBJ2-7	TGTGCCAGCAGAGCCACCGGGACTGGCAGGGACGAGCAGTACTTC	CASRATGTGRDEQYF
TRBV2	-	-	14	TRBJ1-5	TGTGCCAGCAGTGGACTTAACCGAAATCAGCCCCAGCATTTT	CASSGLNRNQPQHF
TRBV15	-	few	12	TRBJ2-1	TGTGCCACCAGCAGAGACCTAGATGAGCAGTTCTTC	CATSRDLDEQFF
TRBV6-1	-	-	16	TRBJ2-7	TGTGCCAGCAGTGAAGTGGCCCGCCATGATACCTACGAGCAGTACTTC	CASSEVARHDTYEQYF
TRBV14	-	-	13	TRBJ1-1	TGTGCCAGCAGTCACAGGGAGAACACTGAAGCTTTCTTT	CASSHRENTEAFF
TRBV28	TRBD1	few	15	TRBJ1-5	TGTGCCAGCCGGGACCAGGGGGTCGTGCGGCAGCCCCAGCATTTT	CASRDQGVVRQPQHF
TRBV5-1	TRBD1	few	15	TRBJ1-1	TGCGCCAGCAGCTTTACGACAGGGTACCAAACTGAAGCTTTCTTT	CASSFTTGYQTEAFF
TRBV9	-	-	16	TRBJ2-3	TGTGCCAGCAGCGTATCTGAGGGAGCAAACACAGATACGCAGTATTTT	CASSVSEGANTDTQYF
TRBV27	TRBD1	-	13	TRBJ2-5	TGTGCCAGCAGTAGGGGACAGGGTGAGACCCAGTACTTC	CASSRGQGETQYF
TRBV13	TRBD2	few	17	TRBJ2-5	TGTGCCAGCAGCCCGACTAGCGGGAGATCCTTTGAAGAGACCCAGTACTTC	CASSPTSGRSFEETQYF
TRBV18	TRBD1	-	15	TRBJ2-4	TGTGCCAGCTCACCACTAGGACAGGGGCAAAACATTCAGTACTTC	CASSPLGQGQNIQYF
TRBV13	TRBD2	few	19	TRBJ2-5	TGTGCCAGCAGCTTAAACTTGGTTTCGGCTAGCGGGTTCCAAGAGACCCAGTACTTC	CASSLNLVSASGFQETQYF
TRBV7-3	-	few	13	TRBJ2-3	TGTGCCAGCAGCTTCCGGGGGACAGATACGCAGTATTTT	CASSFRGTDTQYF
TRBV4-2	-	few	14	TRBJ1-1	TGTGCCAGCAGCACACACAGGCTGAACACTGAAGCTTTCTTT	CASSTHRLNTEAFF